The 21 T cell receptor beta chains in this list originate from one sample, sequenced in a study of T cells in Graves' hyperthyroidism and ophthalmopathy. Using RNA transcripts as the source, TCR beta CDR3 regions were amplified. When the TCR CDR3 underwent first-round RT-PCR, the HTBI primer set was used. Each CDR3 protein is one row after TCRdb ran MiXCR on the multiplex PCR reads. Of over 350,000 distinct CDR3 sequences listed, around 20% are singletons. The sample comprised blood. These receptors came from a man aged 18-30 years with Graves' ophthalmopathy.

The chain is built from TRBV20-1 and TRBJ2-7, with 8 bases aligning to TRBD2. CDR1 is DFQATT, CDR2 SNEGSKA, per germline (reference sequence). The CDR3 spans 15 residues. Trimming at V came to 5 bases and at J to 1 base, leaving 10 bases not matched to a gene. The CDR3 sequence: CSAHETGGPSYEQYF. CDR3 DNA sequence: TGCAGTGCTCACGAAACGGGGGGGCCTTCCTACGAGCAGTACTTC.

This clonotype appeared many times. V and J are TRBV12-3 or TRBV12-4 and TRBJ2-7; no clear D. V was pared by 3 bases and J by 2 bases, with 11 bases between. CDR3 length equals 14 residues. DNA of the CDR3: TGTGCCAGCAGTTTCGCCGAACTAACCTACGAGCAGTACTTC. Translating gives CASSFAELTYEQYF.

This clonotype was seen many times. CDR3 sequence (DNA): TGTGCCACCAGCAGTCTTCATTGGCCTGAAGCTTTCTTT. Its translation is CATSSLHWPEAFF. The J gene is TRBJ1-1, the V gene TRBV15; D is ambiguous. This CDR3 spans 13 amino acids. V was clipped by 3 bases and J by 6 bases, with 11 bases between them. CDR1 is LNHNV and CDR2 is YYDKDF in the germline V gene (reference sequence).

The genes are TRBV29-1 and TRBJ2-1, with unresolved D. CDR3 length: 14 amino acids. The V end was cut by 2 bases, the J end by 9 bases, with 17 bases between. The germline V gene has CDR1 SQVTM and CDR2 ANQGSEA. CDR3 sequence reads: CSVEKGEYSREQFF. The CDR3, as DNA: TGCAGCGTTGAAAAGGGTGAATATAGCCGTGAGCAGTTCTTC.

This clonotype occurred a few times. The J gene is TRBJ2-2, the V gene TRBV4-1, with 7 nucleotides matching TRBD1. The CDR3 sequence is 15 residues long. Germline V gene lookup returns CDR1 MGHRA and CDR2 YSYEKL. The V segment lost 3 bases and the J segment 6 bases; nucleotides outside the gene matches: 7. The CDR3 coding sequence is TGCGCCAGCAGCCAGCACAGGGGTGCGGCCGGGGAGCTGTTTTTT. Translation: CASSQHRGAAGELFF.

This clonotype was seen a handful of times. The rearrangement joins TRBV7-9 to TRBJ2-3; 8 nucleotides line up with TRBD2. The CDR3 sequence is 15 residues long. The V gene end was trimmed by 3 bases and the J gene end by 6 bases; junction bases not matched to a gene: 8. The germline V gene encodes CDR1 SEHNR and CDR2 FQNEAQ (reference sequence). CDR3: CASSFSLRGEDTQYF. CDR3 DNA: TGTGCCAGCAGCTTTAGTTTGCGGGGGGAGGATACGCAGTATTTT.

In this sample, this clonotype turned up a few times. The chain is built from TRBV6-5 and TRBJ2-2; D call uncertain. This CDR3 is 14 amino acids long. Trimming shortened V by 1 base and J by 4 bases, and 7 bases separated the two germline ends. Germline-derived CDR1 and CDR2 are MNHEY and SVGAGI. CDR3 sequence: CASSYFQSTGELFF. For the CDR3, the DNA is TGTGCCAGCAGTTACTTTCAAAGCACCGGGGAGCTGTTTTTT.

In nucleotides, the CDR3 is TGTGCCAGCAGTTACTCCGGGACAGAATACAATGAGCAGTTCTTC. Translating it yields CASSYSGTEYNEQFF. The chain recombines TRBV6-5 with TRBJ2-1; TRBD1 matches 7 bases. This CDR3 is 15 amino acids long. Germline CDR1 MNHEY, CDR2 SVGAGI. J gave up 4 bases and V 0 bases, and 3 bases lay outside the gene matches.

The chain carries TRBV6-2 or TRBV6-3 and TRBJ1-5; 7 bases are shared with TRBD1. The germline V gene has CDR1 MNHEY and CDR2 SVGEGT. This CDR3 has 17 residues. The ends lost 6 bases at V and 3 bases at J; junction bases unmatched: 14. The CDR3 is CASSHWSTGPFNQPQHF. In nucleotides, the CDR3 is TGTGCCAGCAGCCATTGGTCGACAGGGCCCTTCAATCAGCCCCAGCATTTT.

This clonotype has only a few counts. One end of the junction is discordant with germline, which a read error may explain. CDR3 DNA sequence: TGTGCCAGCAGTTACTCGGGGACAGGGAGGACAGATACGCAGTATTTT. It codes for CASSYSGTGRTDTQYF. The rearrangement uses TRBV6-4 and TRBJ2-3, with TRBD1 matching over 9 bases. This CDR3 contains 16 residues. The germline gives CDR1 MRHNA, CDR2 SNTAGT.

The table lists this clonotype with many counts. This chain links TRBV29-1 with TRBJ1-1; D not resolved. This CDR3 is built from 12 residues. Per germline, CDR1 SQVTM and CDR2 ANQGSEA. Trimming pared 2 bases from V and 7 bases from J, leaving 11 bases between. The CDR3: CSVEQRRLEAFF. Here the CDR3 DNA reads TGCAGCGTTGAACAGCGACGACTTGAAGCTTTCTTT.

This clonotype was seen many times. This chain links TRBV6-1 with TRBJ1-1; 10 bases line up with TRBD1. Germline V gives CDR1 MNHNS, CDR2 SASEGT. This CDR3 is 14 amino acids long. V was clipped by 4 bases and J by 4 bases; unmatched bases: 3. CDR3 residues: CASSAGQGITEAFF. CDR3 coding DNA: TGTGCCAGCAGTGCGGGACAGGGGATCACTGAAGCTTTCTTT.

Of note for this clonotype: One junction end does not reproduce the germline sequence, and a read error may be involved. The chain links TRBV9 to TRBJ1-2, with 10 bases fitting TRBD1. Per the germline V gene, CDR1 is SGDLS and CDR2 is YYNGEE. The length of the CDR3 is 19 residues. CDR3 sequence (DNA): TGTCCCAGCAGCGGGGGCCCTGGTGATTCGGGACAGGGGCCCTATGGCTACACCTTC. Protein: CPSSGGPGDSGQGPYGYTF. Full variable domain (remainder filled in from reference TRBV9 and TRBJ1-2): DSGVTQTPKHLITATGQRVTLRCSPRSGDLSVYWYQQSLDQGLQFLIQYYNGEERAKGNILERFSAQQFPDLHSELNLSSLELGDSALYFCPSSGGPGDSGQGPYGYTFGSGTRLTVV.

This clonotype appeared many times. The chain carries TRBV14 and TRBJ2-1; 10 bases map to TRBD2. The CDR3 spans 16 residues. Germline V gene sequence: CDR1 SGHDN, CDR2 FVKESK. Unmatched junction bases numbered 5, after V lost 6 bases and J lost 0 bases. The CDR3 region is CASSPSGGHSYNEQFF. DNA of the CDR3: TGTGCCAGCAGTCCTAGCGGGGGCCACTCCTACAATGAGCAGTTCTTC.

This clonotype has just a few counts. This chain uses TRBV18 with TRBJ2-1, with TRBD2 matching over 9 bases. J gave up 12 bases and V 0 bases, and 3 bases lay outside the gene matches. Per the germline V gene, CDR1 is KGHSH and CDR2 is LQKENI. CDR3 length: 13 amino acids. In nucleotides, the CDR3 is TGTGCCAGCTCACCACCGGCGGGGGGGGTGCAGTTCTTC. Translation gives CASSPPAGGVQFF. The variable domain in full, with the rest retrieved from reference TRBV18 and TRBJ2-1, is NAGVMQNPRHLVRRRGQEARLRCSPMKGHSHVYWYRQLPEEGLKFMVYLQKENIIDESGMPKERFSAEFPKEGPSILRIQQVVRGDSAAYFCASSPPAGGVQFFGPGTRLTVL.

This clonotype showed up many times. This chain joins TRBV18 and TRBJ1-6; 10 bases line up with TRBD1. Germline V lookup: CDR1 KGHSH, CDR2 LQKENI. Trimming took 8 bases from V and 4 from J; bases not matched to a gene: 5. This CDR3 region has 15 residues. CDR3 residues: CASTLGQGYNSPLHF. DNA for the CDR3: TGTGCCAGCACTTTGGGACAGGGGTATAATTCACCCCTCCACTTT.

On this clonotype: This may be a read error, as it is one base from a much larger clone. The rearrangement links TRBV5-1 to TRBJ1-3; 7 bases are shared with TRBD1. The CDR3 is 14 amino acids. Germline CDR1 is SGHRS and CDR2 is YFSETQ. V was pared by 3 bases and J by 4 bases, with 4 bases of the junction left unmatched. The CDR3 coding sequence is TGCGCCAGCAGCTCCGACAGGGTCGGAAACACCATATATTTT. It yields the protein CASSSDRVGNTIYF.

This clonotype was observed a few times. CDR3 coding DNA: TGTGCCAGCAGCGCCCGCTTCGGGGAAAAAGATACGCAGTATTTT. Translating it yields CASSARFGEKDTQYF. The V call is TRBV9, the J call TRBJ2-3; TRBD2 might be the D (5 bases). Looked up from germline, CDR1 is SGDLS and CDR2 is YYNGEE. Deletions cut 3 bases from V and 5 bases from J, with 16 bases between. This CDR3 has 15 amino acids.

The chain uses TRBV10-3 and TRBJ2-1; no clear D gene. Germline V CDR1 and CDR2: ENHRY, SYGVKD. Trimming removed 3 bases from V and 0 bases from J, with 12 bases in between. This CDR3 is built from 16 residues. The CDR3: CAISDVGGSSYNEQFF. The DNA for the CDR3 is TGTGCCATCAGTGATGTTGGCGGAAGCTCCTACAATGAGCAGTTCTTC.

This clonotype was picked up a small number of times. The rearrangement joins TRBV19 to TRBJ2-1; weak D call: TRBD1 (6 bases). This CDR3 is 14 amino acids long. Germline V gives CDR1 LNHDA, CDR2 SQIVND (reference sequence). The ends were cut back, 5 bases at V and 8 bases at J, with 16 bases in the middle. CDR3 sequence (DNA): TGTGCCAGTAGTGAACCAGGGGCAGTCGATGAGCAGTTCTTC. Translating gives CASSEPGAVDEQFF.

This clonotype appeared a few times. The chain recombines TRBV4-1 with TRBJ2-6; 7 bases match TRBD1. Germline loops: CDR1 MGHRA, CDR2 YSYEKL. Trimming took 6 bases from V and 0 from J; bases not matched to a gene: 11. This CDR3 comprises 18 residues. The CDR3 here is CASSRMTGPNSGANVLTF. The CDR3 DNA is TGCGCCAGCAGTCGAATGACAGGGCCCAACTCTGGGGCCAACGTCCTGACTTTC.